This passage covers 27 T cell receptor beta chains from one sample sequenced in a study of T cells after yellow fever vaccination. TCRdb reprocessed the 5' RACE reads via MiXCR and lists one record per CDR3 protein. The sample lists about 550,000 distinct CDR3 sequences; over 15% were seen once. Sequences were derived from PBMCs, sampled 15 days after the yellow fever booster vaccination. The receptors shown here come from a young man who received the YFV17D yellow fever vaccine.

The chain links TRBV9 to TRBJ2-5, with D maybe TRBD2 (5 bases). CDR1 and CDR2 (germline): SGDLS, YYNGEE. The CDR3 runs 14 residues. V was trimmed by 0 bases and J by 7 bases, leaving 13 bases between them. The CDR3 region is CASSVGPHEGTQYF. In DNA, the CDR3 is TGTGCCAGCAGCGTAGGACCACATGAGGGGACCCAGTACTTC.

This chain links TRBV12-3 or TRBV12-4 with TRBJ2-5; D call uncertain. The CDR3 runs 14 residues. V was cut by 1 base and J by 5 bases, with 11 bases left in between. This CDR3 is CASSLGGGSETQYF. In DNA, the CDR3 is TGTGCCAGCAGTTTAGGGGGTGGTAGCGAGACCCAGTACTTC.

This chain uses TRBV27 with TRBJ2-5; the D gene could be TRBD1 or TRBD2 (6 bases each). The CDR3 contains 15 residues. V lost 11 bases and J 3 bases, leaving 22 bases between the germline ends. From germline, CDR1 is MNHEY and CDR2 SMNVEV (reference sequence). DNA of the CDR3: TGTGCCGAATCAGGGGTGCTGACTAGAGAAGAGACCCAGTACTTC. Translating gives CAESGVLTREETQYF.

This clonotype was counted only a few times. The CDR3 spells CSVDPGVPNTGELFF. Written as DNA, the CDR3 is TGCAGCGTTGACCCGGGGGTCCCGAACACCGGGGAGCTGTTTTTT. V is TRBV29-1 and J is TRBJ2-2, with a weak D call TRBD2 (6 bases). Deletions cut 3 bases from V and 0 bases from J, with 11 bases between. The CDR3 loop spans 15 amino acids. Germline CDR1 is SQVTM and CDR2 is ANQGSEA.

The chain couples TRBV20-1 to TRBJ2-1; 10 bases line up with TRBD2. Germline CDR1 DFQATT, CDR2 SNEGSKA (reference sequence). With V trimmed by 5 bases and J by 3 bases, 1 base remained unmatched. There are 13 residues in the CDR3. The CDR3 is CSAASGSYNEQFF. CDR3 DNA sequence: TGCAGTGCTGCTAGCGGGAGCTACAATGAGCAGTTCTTC.

The CDR3 region is CSARDFQGNSPLHF. CDR3 sequence (DNA): TGCAGTGCTAGAGATTTCCAGGGGAATTCACCCCTCCACTTT. The chain links TRBV20-1 to TRBJ1-6; perhaps TRBD1 as D (6 bases). Germline assignment: CDR1 DFQATT and CDR2 SNEGSKA (reference sequence). This CDR3 is 14 amino acids long. Trimming took 0 bases from V and 7 from J, leaving 10 bases between them.

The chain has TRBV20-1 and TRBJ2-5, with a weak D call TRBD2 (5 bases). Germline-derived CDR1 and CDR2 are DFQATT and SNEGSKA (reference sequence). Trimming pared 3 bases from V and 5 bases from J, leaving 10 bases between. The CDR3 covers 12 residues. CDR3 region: CSARGGPETQYF. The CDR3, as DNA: TGCAGTGCTAGGGGCGGGCCGGAGACCCAGTACTTC.

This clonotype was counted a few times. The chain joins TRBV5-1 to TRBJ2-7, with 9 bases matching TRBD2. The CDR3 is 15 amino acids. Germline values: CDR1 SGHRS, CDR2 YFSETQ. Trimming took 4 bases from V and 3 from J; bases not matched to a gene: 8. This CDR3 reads CASSETSGSYYEQYF. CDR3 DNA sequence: TGCGCCAGCAGCGAGACTAGCGGTTCTTACTACGAGCAGTACTTC.

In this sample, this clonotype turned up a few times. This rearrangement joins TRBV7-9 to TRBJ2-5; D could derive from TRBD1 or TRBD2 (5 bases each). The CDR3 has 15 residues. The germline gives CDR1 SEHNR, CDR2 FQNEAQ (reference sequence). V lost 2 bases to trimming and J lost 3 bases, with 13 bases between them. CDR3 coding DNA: TGTGCCAGCAGCTTACGCCCAGGGACCAAAGAGACCCAGTACTTC. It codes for CASSLRPGTKETQYF. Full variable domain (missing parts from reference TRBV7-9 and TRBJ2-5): DTGVSQNPRHKITKRGQNVTFRCDPISEHNRLYWYRQTLGQGPEFLTYFQNEAQLEKSRLLSDRFSAERPKGSFSTLEIQRTEQGDSAMYLCASSLRPGTKETQYFGPGTRLLVL.

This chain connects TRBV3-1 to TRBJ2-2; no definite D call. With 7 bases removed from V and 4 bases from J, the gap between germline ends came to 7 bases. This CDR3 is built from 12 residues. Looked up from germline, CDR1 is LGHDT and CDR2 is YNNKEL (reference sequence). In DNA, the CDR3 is TGTGCCAGCAATATTCTCACCGGGGAGCTGTTTTTT. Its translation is CASNILTGELFF. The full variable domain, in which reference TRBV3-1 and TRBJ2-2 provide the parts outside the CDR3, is DTAVSQTPKYLVTQMGNDKSIKCEQNLGHDTMYWYKQDSKKFLKIMFSYNNKELIINETVPNRFSPKSPDKAHLNLHINSLELGDSAVYFCASNILTGELFFGEGSRLTVL.

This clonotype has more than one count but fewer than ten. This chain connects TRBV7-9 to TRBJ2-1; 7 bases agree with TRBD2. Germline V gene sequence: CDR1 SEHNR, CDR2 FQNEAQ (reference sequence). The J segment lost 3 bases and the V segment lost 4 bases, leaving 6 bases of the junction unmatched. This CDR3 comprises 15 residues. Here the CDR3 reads CASSSGSGNYNEQFF. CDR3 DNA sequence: TGTGCCAGCAGCTCAGGAAGCGGGAACTACAATGAGCAGTTCTTC.

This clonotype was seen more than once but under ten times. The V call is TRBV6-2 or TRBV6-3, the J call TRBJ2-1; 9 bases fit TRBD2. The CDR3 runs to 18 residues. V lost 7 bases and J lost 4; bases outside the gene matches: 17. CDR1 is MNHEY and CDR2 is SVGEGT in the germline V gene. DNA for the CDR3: TGTGCCAGCACTCTAAACCCTCTTGCGGGAGGGAGGTACAATGAGCAGTTCTTC. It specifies CASTLNPLAGGRYNEQFF.

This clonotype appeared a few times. The CDR3 sequence is CASSLWRLAGGQNIQYF. As DNA, the CDR3 is TGTGCCAGCAGTTTATGGAGACTAGCGGGAGGGCAAAACATTCAGTACTTC. The chain joins TRBV28 to TRBJ2-4, with TRBD2 matching over 14 bases. The CDR3 spans 17 residues. Germline assignment: CDR1 MDHEN and CDR2 SYDVKM. V was pared by 0 bases and J by 5 bases, with 3 bases of the junction left unmatched.

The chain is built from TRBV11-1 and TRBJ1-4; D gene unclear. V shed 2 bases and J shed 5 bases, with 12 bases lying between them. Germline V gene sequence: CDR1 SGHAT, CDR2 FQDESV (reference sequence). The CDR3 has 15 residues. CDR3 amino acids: CASSLQGGGNEKLFF. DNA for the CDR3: TGTGCCAGCAGCTTACAAGGCGGTGGGAATGAAAAACTGTTTTTT.

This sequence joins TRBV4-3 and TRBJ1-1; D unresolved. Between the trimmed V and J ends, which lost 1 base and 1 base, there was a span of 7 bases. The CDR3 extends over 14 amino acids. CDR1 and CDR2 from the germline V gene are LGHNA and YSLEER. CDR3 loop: CASSQVGPNTEAFF. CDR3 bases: TGCGCCAGCAGCCAAGTAGGACCGAACACTGAAGCTTTCTTT.

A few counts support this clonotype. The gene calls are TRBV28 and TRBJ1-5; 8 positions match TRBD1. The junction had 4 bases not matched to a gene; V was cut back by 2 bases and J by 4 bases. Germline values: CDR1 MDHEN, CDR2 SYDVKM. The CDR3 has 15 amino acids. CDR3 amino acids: CASSLADRVNQPQHF. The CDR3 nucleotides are TGTGCCAGCAGTTTAGCGGACAGGGTGAATCAGCCCCAGCATTTT.

CDR3 DNA sequence: TGTGCCAGCAGCCAAGTTGCAGGGGGCAGGGAGACCCAGTACTTC. This translates into CASSQVAGGRETQYF. The chain couples TRBV3-1 to TRBJ2-5; 8 bases align to TRBD1. The CDR3 runs to 15 residues. Trimming took 1 base from V and 5 from J; bases not matched to a gene: 6. Germline V gene sequence: CDR1 LGHDT, CDR2 YNNKEL (reference sequence).

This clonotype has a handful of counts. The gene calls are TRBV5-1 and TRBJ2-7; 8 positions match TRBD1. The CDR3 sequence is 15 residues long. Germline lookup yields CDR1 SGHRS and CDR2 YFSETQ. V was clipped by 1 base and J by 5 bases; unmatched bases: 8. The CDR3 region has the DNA TGCGCCAGCAGCTTGCAAGGGTGGGGACAGGACGAGCAGTACTTC. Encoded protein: CASSLQGWGQDEQYF.

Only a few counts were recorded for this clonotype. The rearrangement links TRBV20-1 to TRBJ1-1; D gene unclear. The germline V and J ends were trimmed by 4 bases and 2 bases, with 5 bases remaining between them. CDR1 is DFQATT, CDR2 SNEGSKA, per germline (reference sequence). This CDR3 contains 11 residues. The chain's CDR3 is CSAKGNTEAFF. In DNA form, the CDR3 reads TGCAGTGCTAAAGGAAACACTGAAGCTTTCTTT.

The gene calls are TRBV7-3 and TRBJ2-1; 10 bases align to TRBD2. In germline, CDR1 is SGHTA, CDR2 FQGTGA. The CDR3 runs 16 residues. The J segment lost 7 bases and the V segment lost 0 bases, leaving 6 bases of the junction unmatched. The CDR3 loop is CASSLTRTSGMNEQFF. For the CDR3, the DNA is TGTGCCAGCAGCTTAACGCGAACTAGCGGGATGAATGAGCAGTTCTTC.

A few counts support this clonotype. DNA of the CDR3: TGTGCCAGCAGTTACGACAGCTCTAACTATGGCTACACCTTC. It translates to CASSYDSSNYGYTF. This chain joins TRBV6-5 and TRBJ1-2; D perhaps matches TRBD1 (5 bases). The CDR3 has 14 residues. Germline values: CDR1 MNHEY, CDR2 SVGAGI. V lost 2 bases to trimming and J lost 0 bases, with 7 bases between them.

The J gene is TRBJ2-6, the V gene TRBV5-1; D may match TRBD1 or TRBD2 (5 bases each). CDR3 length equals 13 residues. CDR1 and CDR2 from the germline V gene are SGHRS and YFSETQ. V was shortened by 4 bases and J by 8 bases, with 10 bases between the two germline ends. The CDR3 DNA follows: TGCGCCAGCAGCCTGGGACGGTCCAACGTCCTGACTTTC. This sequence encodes CASSLGRSNVLTF. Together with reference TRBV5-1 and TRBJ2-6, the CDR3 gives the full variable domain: KAGVTQTPRYLIKTRGQQVTLSCSPISGHRSVSWYQQTPGQGLQFLFEYFSETQRNKGNFPGRFSGRQFSNSRSEMNVSTLELGDSALYLCASSLGRSNVLTFGAGSRLTVL.

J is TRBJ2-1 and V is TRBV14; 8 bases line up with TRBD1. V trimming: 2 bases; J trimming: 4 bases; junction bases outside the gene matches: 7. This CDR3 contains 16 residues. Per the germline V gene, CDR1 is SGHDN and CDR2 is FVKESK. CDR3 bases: TGTGCCAGCAGCCAACCTGGACAGGGACATTACAATGAGCAGTTCTTC. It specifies CASSQPGQGHYNEQFF.

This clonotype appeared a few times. The CDR3 region has the DNA TGCAGTGCTGCTCCCCCTCGAGCCGGACAGCCCTCCGAGACCCAGTACTTC. Amino acids: CSAAPPRAGQPSETQYF. The V call is TRBV20-1, the J call TRBJ2-5, with D perhaps TRBD1 (6 bases). Germline V lookup: CDR1 DFQATT, CDR2 SNEGSKA (reference sequence). The CDR3 covers 17 residues. The ends were cut back, 5 bases at V and 5 bases at J, with 27 bases in the middle.

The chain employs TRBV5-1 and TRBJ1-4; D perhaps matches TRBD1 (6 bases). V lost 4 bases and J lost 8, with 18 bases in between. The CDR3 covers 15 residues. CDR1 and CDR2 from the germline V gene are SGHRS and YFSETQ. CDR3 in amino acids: CASSRWTAGGEKLFF. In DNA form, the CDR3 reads TGCGCCAGCAGCCGATGGACAGCCGGAGGCGAAAAACTGTTTTTT.

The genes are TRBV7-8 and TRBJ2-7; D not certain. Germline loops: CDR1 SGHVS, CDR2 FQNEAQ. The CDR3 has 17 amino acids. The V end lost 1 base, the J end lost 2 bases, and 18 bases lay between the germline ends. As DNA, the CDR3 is TGTGCCAGCAGCTTAGGCGGAACGGGCCAGTCTCCCTACGAGCAGTACTTC. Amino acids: CASSLGGTGQSPYEQYF.

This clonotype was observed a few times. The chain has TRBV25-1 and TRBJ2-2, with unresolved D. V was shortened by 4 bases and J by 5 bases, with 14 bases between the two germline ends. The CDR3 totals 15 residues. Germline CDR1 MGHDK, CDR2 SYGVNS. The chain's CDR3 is CASSASGKLTGELFF. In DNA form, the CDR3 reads TGTGCCAGCAGTGCGTCAGGAAAACTTACCGGGGAGCTGTTTTTT. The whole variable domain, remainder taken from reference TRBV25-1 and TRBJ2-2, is EADIYQTPRYLVIGTGKKITLECSQTMGHDKMYWYQQDPGMELHLIHYSYGVNSTEKGDLSSESTVSRIRTEHFPLTLESARPSHTSQYLCASSASGKLTGELFFGEGSRLTVL.